This T cell receptor (beta chain) came from a study of cytomegalovirus exposure and HLA in healthy donors. Study-wide findings and caveats: The study carried out a later analysis of TCR beta sequences. It associated around 17,000 of them with specific HLA alleles at a false discovery rate of 0.05.

A multiplex PCR was run with 60 Vbeta primers and 13 Jbeta primers. Clones were read by immunoSEQ multiplex PCR, and TCRdb kept only the in-frame ones, dropping some. This table holds 120,000 or so clones, roughly 80% found once. This clone was picked up one time. Its antigen is undetermined. V was clipped by 2 bases and J by 1 base, with 19 bases between them. The CDR3 length is 18 residues. CDR1 and CDR2 (germline): SGDLS, YYNGEE. The chain has TRBV9 and TRBJ2-1, with TRBD1 as a possible D gene (6 bases). The TCR was taken from a man aged 25-40 years in good health and CMV-seropositive. Sequencing input: PBMCs. The CDR3 sequence: CASSVPAGESVSYNEQFF. CDR3 coding DNA: TGTGCCAGCAGCGTTCCGGCAGGGGAAAGTGTGTCCTACAATGAGCAGTTCTTC. Full variable domain (missing parts from reference TRBV9 and TRBJ2-1): DSGVTQTPKHLITATGQRVTLRCSPRSGDLSVYWYQQSLDQGLQFLIQYYNGEERAKGNILERFSAQQFPDLHSELNLSSLELGDSALYFCASSVPAGESVSYNEQFFGPGTRLTVL.